This passage covers 18 T cell receptor beta chains from one sample sequenced in a study of blood T cell repertoires in COVID-19. Method: immunoSEQ multiplex PCR; TCRdb's copy keeps in-frame clones and lacks some. The sample lists roughly 200,000 clones; nearly 90% were seen once. The material sequenced was peripheral blood. All receptors come from a man aged 50 or older with COVID-19, enrolled during active disease.

This chain links TRBV5-1 with TRBJ2-1, with D perhaps matching TRBD2 (6 bases). There are 14 residues in the CDR3. Germline V gene lookup returns CDR1 SGHRS and CDR2 YFSETQ. Trimming left V 5 bases short and J 10 bases short, with 19 bases between. The CDR3 sequence is CASSQGYSGGEQFF. CDR3 sequence (DNA): TGCGCCAGCAGTCAGGGCTACAGCGGAGGGGAGCAGTTCTTC.

The table lists this clone with a count of one. This chain links TRBV10-2 with TRBJ2-7; TRBD2 agrees at 10 bases. Germline V CDR1 and CDR2: WSHSY, SAAADI. The CDR3 contains 13 residues. Trimming removed 7 bases from V and 3 bases from J; junction bases left unmatched: 3. CDR3 sequence: CASNGLADYEQYF. The CDR3 bases are TGCGCCAGCAATGGACTAGCGGACTACGAGCAGTACTTC.

This rearrangement joins TRBV18 to TRBJ2-5; the D gene is possibly TRBD1 (6 bases). The germline V gene encodes CDR1 KGHSH and CDR2 LQKENI. Trimming took 2 bases from V and 3 from J, leaving 7 bases between them. This CDR3 has 13 residues. The CDR3 sequence: CASSPKGEETQYF. The CDR3 DNA sequence: TGTGCCAGCTCACCAAAGGGGGAAGAGACCCAGTACTTC.

This chain connects TRBV18 to TRBJ2-7; possibly TRBD1 for D (6 bases). Germline loops: CDR1 KGHSH, CDR2 LQKENI. This CDR3 is built from 13 residues. Trimming cost V 2 bases and J 5 bases, with 10 bases left between them. This CDR3 reads CASSPKQGNEQYF. Here the CDR3 DNA reads TGTGCCAGCTCACCAAAACAGGGCAACGAGCAGTACTTC.

This clone was detected once. Here the CDR3 DNA reads TGTGCCTGGAGTACGTCATTAGGGGACAGGGGGCGCAGGAACACTGAAGCTTTCTTT. The encoded protein is CAWSTSLGDRGRRNTEAFF. The V and J genes are TRBV30 and TRBJ1-1; 12 nucleotides line up with TRBD1. CDR1 and CDR2 (germline): GTSNPN, SVGIG (reference sequence). The V and J ends lost 2 bases and 1 base, in that order; junction bases with no gene match: 14. The CDR3 runs 19 residues.

This clone was seen a handful of times. This chain joins TRBV7-2 and TRBJ1-2, with 8 bases aligning to TRBD1. Germline CDR1 reads SGHTA; CDR2 reads FQGNSA. Trimming cost V 6 bases and J 3 bases; bases outside gene matches: 18. The CDR3 totals 18 residues. The CDR3 loop reads CASRPDRVVITSDYGYTF. The CDR3 DNA follows: TGTGCCAGCAGACCGGACAGGGTAGTTATTACATCGGACTATGGCTACACCTTC.

The V gene is TRBV2, the J gene TRBJ1-5, with D maybe TRBD1 (5 bases). With 10 bases removed from V and 1 base from J, the gap between germline ends came to 14 bases. The V gene's germline CDR1 is SNHLY and CDR2 FYNNEI. The CDR3 runs to 14 residues. CDR3 in amino acids: CATGRGVSNQPQHF. As DNA, the CDR3 is TGTGCCACCGGACGGGGGGTAAGCAATCAGCCCCAGCATTTT.

V usage is TRBV25-1 and J usage is TRBJ1-2; D might be TRBD1 (6 bases). The CDR3 has 15 amino acids. Germline lookup yields CDR1 MGHDK and CDR2 SYGVNS. The ends were cut back, 8 bases at V and 0 bases at J, with 16 bases in the middle. CDR3 nucleotide sequence: TGTGCCAGCGGCGATAACACAGGGACTAACTATGGCTACACCTTC. Protein: CASGDNTGTNYGYTF.

V and J are TRBV3-1 (or the pseudogene TRBV3-2) and TRBJ2-1; 7 nucleotides agree with TRBD2. The CDR3 contains 15 residues. The V segment lost 4 bases and the J segment 9 bases; nucleotides outside the gene matches: 12. Germline loops: CDR1 LGHDT, CDR2 YNNKEL (reference sequence). CDR3 nucleotide sequence: TGTGCCAGCAGCCCCTCGGGGGGAATTTTCGGTGAGCAGTTCTTC. Its translation: CASSPSGGIFGEQFF.

This chain connects TRBV30 to TRBJ2-7; D may be TRBD2 (6 bases). The CDR3 covers 12 residues. In germline, CDR1 is GTSNPN, CDR2 SVGIG (reference sequence). Trimming removed 7 bases at V and 5 bases at J, with 15 bases between. The CDR3, as DNA: TGTGCCTTAGAGGCGGGGTCCAACGAGCAGTACTTC. Encoded protein: CALEAGSNEQYF.

The chain combines TRBV5-5 with TRBJ1-2; 9 bases line up with TRBD1. Per the germline V gene, CDR1 is SGHKS and CDR2 is YYEKEE (reference sequence). The CDR3 runs 14 residues. After removal of 4 bases from V and 4 bases from J, the junction contained 5 bases not matched to a gene. CDR3: CASSQQGAGYGYTF. The CDR3, as DNA: TGTGCCAGCAGCCAACAGGGGGCTGGCTATGGCTACACCTTC.

V usage is TRBV4-1 and J usage is TRBJ2-2, with 7 bases matching TRBD1. The CDR3 runs 14 residues. V was clipped by 3 bases and J by 5 bases; unmatched bases: 3. CDR1 is MGHRA and CDR2 is YSYEKL in the germline V gene. This CDR3 reads CASSHRQGTGELFF. CDR3 sequence (DNA): TGCGCCAGCAGCCACAGACAGGGTACCGGGGAGCTGTTTTTT.

The chain employs TRBV30 and TRBJ1-4; no clear D. The V and J ends lost 0 bases and 7 bases respectively, with 12 bases between them. CDR1 and CDR2 from the germline V gene are GTSNPN and SVGIG (reference sequence). The CDR3 is 14 residues long. The CDR3 nucleotides are TGTGCCTGGAGTGTAGGCGGCAACGGTGAAAAACTGTTTTTT. Protein sequence: CAWSVGGNGEKLFF.

The V gene is TRBV7-6, the J gene TRBJ2-3; a weak D match, TRBD2 (5 bases). Trimming removed 5 bases at V and 3 bases at J, with 15 bases between. Germline loops: CDR1 SGHVS, CDR2 FNYEAQ. The CDR3 covers 15 residues. The CDR3, as DNA: TGTGCCAGCAGCGCCGCGGGCCTGACAACAGATACGCAGTATTTT. Residues: CASSAAGLTTDTQYF.

The chain is built from TRBV7-2 and TRBJ2-7; maybe TRBD1 (6 bases). The CDR3 is 13 residues long. Looked up from germline, CDR1 is SGHTA and CDR2 is FQGNSA. Trimming took off 7 bases at V and 6 bases at J, with 16 bases between the two ends. CDR3 coding DNA: TGTGCCAGCACCACCCCGACAGGAGTCGAGCAGTACTTC. Protein: CASTTPTGVEQYF.

This chain uses TRBV7-9 with TRBJ1-3; TRBD1 matches at 7 bases. Germline V lookup: CDR1 SEHNR, CDR2 FQNEAQ (reference sequence). CDR3 length: 15 amino acids. V shed 4 bases, J shed 2 bases, and the junction held 5 bases outside the gene matches. CDR3: CASSYTGVTGNTIYF. The CDR3 nucleotides are TGTGCCAGCAGCTACACAGGGGTCACTGGAAACACCATATATTTT.

This sequence joins TRBV7-9 and TRBJ2-3; D uncertain. Trimming removed 11 bases at V and 6 bases at J, with 12 bases between. Germline lookup yields CDR1 SEHNR and CDR2 FQNEAQ (reference sequence). The CDR3 loop spans 11 amino acids. DNA of the CDR3: TGTGCCCCTGAGTTGGTGGATACGCAGTATTTT. Amino acids: CAPELVDTQYF.

The chain combines TRBV15 with TRBJ2-7; TRBD2 agrees at 7 bases. The CDR3 sequence is 13 residues long. Germline V CDR1 and CDR2: LNHNV, YYDKDF (reference sequence). The V and J ends lost 5 bases and 7 bases, in that order; junction bases with no gene match: 8. The CDR3 loop reads CATSVTGREEQYF. The CDR3, as DNA: TGTGCCACCAGCGTTACGGGGCGGGAGGAGCAGTACTTC. Complete variable domain (other parts from reference TRBV15 and TRBJ2-7): DAMVIQNPRYQVTQFGKPVTLSCSQTLNHNVMYWYQQKSSQAPKLLFHYYDKDFNNEADTPDNFQSRRPNTSFCFLDIRSPGLGDTAMYLCATSVTGREEQYFGPGTRLTVT.